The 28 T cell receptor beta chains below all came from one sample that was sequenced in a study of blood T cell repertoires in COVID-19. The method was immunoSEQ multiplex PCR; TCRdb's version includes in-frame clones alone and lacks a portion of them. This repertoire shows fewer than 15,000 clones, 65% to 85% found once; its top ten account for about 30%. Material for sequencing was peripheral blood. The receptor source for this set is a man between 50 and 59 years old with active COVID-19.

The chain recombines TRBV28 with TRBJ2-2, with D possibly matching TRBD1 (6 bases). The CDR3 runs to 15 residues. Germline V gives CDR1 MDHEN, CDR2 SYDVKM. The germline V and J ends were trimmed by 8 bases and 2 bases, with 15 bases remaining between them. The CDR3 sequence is CASQGLADNTGELFF. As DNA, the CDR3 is TGTGCCAGCCAGGGGCTAGCAGATAACACCGGGGAGCTGTTTTTT.

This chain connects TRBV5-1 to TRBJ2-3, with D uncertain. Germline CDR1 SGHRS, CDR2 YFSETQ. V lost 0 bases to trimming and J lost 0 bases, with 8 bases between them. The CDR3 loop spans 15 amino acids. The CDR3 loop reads CASSLGAISTDTQYF. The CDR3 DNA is TGCGCCAGCAGCTTGGGTGCGATAAGCACAGATACGCAGTATTTT. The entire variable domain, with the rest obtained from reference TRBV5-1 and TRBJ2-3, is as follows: KAGVTQTPRYLIKTRGQQVTLSCSPISGHRSVSWYQQTPGQGLQFLFEYFSETQRNKGNFPGRFSGRQFSNSRSEMNVSTLELGDSALYLCASSLGAISTDTQYFGPGTRLTVL.

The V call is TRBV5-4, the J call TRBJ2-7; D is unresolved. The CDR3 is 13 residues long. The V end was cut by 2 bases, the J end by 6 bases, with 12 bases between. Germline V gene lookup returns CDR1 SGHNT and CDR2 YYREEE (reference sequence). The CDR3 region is CASSFEQSGEQYF. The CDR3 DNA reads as TGTGCCAGCAGCTTCGAACAGTCCGGCGAGCAGTACTTC.

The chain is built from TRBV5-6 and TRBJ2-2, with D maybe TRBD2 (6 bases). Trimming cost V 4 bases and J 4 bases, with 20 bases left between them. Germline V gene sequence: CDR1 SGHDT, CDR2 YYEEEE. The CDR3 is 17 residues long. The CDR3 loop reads CASSDFVRETGTGELFF. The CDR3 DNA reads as TGTGCCAGCAGCGACTTCGTTCGGGAGACGGGCACCGGGGAGCTGTTTTTT.

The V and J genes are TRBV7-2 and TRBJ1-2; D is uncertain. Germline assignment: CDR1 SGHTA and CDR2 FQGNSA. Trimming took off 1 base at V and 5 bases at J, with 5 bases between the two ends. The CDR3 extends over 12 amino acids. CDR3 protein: CASSLDGYGYTF. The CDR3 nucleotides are TGTGCCAGCAGCTTAGACGGGTATGGCTACACCTTC.

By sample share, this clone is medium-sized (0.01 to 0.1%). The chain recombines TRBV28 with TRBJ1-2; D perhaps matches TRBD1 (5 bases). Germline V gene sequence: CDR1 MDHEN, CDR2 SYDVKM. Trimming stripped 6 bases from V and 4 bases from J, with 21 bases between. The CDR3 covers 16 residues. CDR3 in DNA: TGTGCCAGCAGACTCACCCAGGGATCTTCATCCTATGGCTACACCTTC. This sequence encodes CASRLTQGSSSYGYTF.

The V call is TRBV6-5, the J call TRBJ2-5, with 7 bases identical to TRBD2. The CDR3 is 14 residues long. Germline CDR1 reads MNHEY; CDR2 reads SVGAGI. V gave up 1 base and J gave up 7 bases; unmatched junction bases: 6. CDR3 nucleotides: TGTGCCAGCAGTTACTACGCGGGAGAGGGGACCCAGTACTTC. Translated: CASSYYAGEGTQYF.

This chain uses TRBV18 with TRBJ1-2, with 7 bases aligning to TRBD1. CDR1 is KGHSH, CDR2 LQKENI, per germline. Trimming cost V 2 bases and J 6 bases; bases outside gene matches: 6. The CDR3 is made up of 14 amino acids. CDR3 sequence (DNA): TGTGCCAGCTCACCATGGGACAGAATAGATGGCTACACCTTC. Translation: CASSPWDRIDGYTF.

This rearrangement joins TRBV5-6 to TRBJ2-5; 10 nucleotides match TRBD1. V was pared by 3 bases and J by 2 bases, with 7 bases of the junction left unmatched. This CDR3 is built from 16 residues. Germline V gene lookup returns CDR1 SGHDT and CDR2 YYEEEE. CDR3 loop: CASSSKPGQGQETQYF. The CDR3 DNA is TGTGCCAGCAGCTCGAAACCGGGACAGGGGCAAGAGACCCAGTACTTC.

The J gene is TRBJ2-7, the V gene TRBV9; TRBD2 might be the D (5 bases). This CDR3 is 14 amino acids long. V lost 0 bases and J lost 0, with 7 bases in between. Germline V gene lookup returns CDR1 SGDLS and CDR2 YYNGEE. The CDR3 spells CASSVDGSSYEQYF. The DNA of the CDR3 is TGTGCCAGCAGCGTAGATGGGAGCTCCTACGAGCAGTACTTC.

In DNA form, the CDR3 reads TGTGCCAGCAGTTTATCGTCAGGGGTCTCCTATGGCTACACCTTC. Residues: CASSLSSGVSYGYTF. V is TRBV27 and J is TRBJ1-2; possibly TRBD1 for D (6 bases). The CDR3 length is 15 residues. From germline, CDR1 is MNHEY and CDR2 SMNVEV (reference sequence). V lost 0 bases and J 4 bases, leaving 12 bases between the germline ends.

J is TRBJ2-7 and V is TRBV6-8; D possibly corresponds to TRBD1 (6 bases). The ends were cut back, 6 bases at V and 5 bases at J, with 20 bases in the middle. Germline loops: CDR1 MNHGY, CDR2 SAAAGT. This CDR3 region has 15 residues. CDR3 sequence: CASRAGFQGLDEQYF. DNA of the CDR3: TGTGCCAGCAGGGCAGGGTTTCAGGGGTTGGACGAGCAGTACTTC.

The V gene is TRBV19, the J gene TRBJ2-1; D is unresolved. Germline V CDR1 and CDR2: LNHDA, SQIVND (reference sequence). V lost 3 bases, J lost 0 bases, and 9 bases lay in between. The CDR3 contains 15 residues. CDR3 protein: CASSISISSYNEQFF. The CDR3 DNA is TGTGCCAGTAGTATTTCTATTAGCTCCTACAATGAGCAGTTCTTC. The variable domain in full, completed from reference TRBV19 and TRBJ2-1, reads DGGITQSPKYLFRKEGQNVTLSCEQNLNHDAMYWYRQDPGQGLRLIYYSQIVNDFQKGDIAEGYSVSREKKESFPLTVTSAQKNPTAFYLCASSISISSYNEQFFGPGTRLTVL.

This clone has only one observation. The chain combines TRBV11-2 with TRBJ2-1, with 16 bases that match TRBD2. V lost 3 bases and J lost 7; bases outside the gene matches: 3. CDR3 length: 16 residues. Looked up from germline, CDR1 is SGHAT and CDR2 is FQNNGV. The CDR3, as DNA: TGTGCCAGCAGCTTTGAGGGACTAGCGGGAGGGAATGAGCAGTTCTTC. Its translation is CASSFEGLAGGNEQFF.

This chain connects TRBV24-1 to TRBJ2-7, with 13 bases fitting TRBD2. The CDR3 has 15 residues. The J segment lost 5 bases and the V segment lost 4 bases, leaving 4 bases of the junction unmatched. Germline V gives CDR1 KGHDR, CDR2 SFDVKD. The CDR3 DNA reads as TGTGCCACCAGTGACCCCGGACTAGCGGGAGACGAGCAGTACTTC. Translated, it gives CATSDPGLAGDEQYF.

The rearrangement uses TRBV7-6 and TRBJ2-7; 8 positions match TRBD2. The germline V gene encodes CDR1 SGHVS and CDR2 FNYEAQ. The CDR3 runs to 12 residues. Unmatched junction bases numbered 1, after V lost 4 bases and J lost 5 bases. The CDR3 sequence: CASSSGGDEQYF. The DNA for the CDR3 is TGTGCCAGCAGCTCGGGAGGGGACGAGCAGTACTTC. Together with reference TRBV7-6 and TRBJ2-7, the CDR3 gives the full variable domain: GAGVSQSPRYKVTKRGQDVALRCDPISGHVSLYWYRQALGQGPEFLTYFNYEAQQDKSGLPNDRFSAERPEGSISTLTIQRTEQRDSAMYRCASSSGGDEQYFGPGTRLTVT.

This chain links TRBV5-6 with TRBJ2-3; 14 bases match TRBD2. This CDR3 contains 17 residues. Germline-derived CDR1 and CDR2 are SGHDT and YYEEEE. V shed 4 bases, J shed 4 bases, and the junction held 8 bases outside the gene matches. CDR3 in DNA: TGTGCCAGCAGCCTAAAGACTAGCGGGAGGGGCCCAGATACGCAGTATTTT. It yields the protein CASSLKTSGRGPDTQYF.

This CDR3 reads CASSLIAGDSYNEQFF. The CDR3 DNA is TGTGCCAGCAGTTTAATCGCGGGAGACTCCTACAATGAGCAGTTCTTC. The J gene is TRBJ2-1, the V gene TRBV27; 7 nucleotides line up with TRBD2. The V gene's germline CDR1 is MNHEY and CDR2 SMNVEV (reference sequence). Germline trimming cut 2 bases from V and 0 bases from J; bases unmatched to any gene: 4. This CDR3 comprises 16 residues.

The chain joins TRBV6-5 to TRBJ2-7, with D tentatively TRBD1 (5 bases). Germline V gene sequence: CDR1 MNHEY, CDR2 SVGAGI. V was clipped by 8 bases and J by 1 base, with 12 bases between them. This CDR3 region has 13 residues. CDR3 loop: CASGAGTSYEQYF. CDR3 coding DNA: TGTGCCAGCGGGGCAGGAACTTCCTACGAGCAGTACTTC.

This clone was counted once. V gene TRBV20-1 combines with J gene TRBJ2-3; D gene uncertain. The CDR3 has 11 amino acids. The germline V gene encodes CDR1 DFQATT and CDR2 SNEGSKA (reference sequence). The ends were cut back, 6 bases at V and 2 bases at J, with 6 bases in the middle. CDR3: CSAYPTDTQYF. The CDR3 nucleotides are TGCAGTGCCTACCCCACAGATACGCAGTATTTT.

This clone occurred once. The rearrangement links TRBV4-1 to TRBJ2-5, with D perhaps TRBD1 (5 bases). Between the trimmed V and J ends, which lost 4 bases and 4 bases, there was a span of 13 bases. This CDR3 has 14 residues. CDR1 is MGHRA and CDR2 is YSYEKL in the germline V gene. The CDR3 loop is CASSRLRAGETQYF. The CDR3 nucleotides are TGCGCCAGCAGCCGGCTCAGGGCTGGAGAGACCCAGTACTTC.

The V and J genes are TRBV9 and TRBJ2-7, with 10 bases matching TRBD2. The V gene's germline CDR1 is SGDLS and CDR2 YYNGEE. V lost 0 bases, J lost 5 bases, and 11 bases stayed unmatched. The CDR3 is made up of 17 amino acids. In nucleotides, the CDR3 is TGTGCCAGCAGCGTAGGCCCTAGCGGGAGCACGGCCCACGAGCAGTACTTC. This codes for CASSVGPSGSTAHEQYF.

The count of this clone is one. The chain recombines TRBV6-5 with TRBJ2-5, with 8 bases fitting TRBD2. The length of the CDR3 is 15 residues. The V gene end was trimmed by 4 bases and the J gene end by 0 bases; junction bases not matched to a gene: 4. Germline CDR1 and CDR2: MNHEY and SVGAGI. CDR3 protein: CASSSVAGYQETQYF. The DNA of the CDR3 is TGTGCCAGCAGTTCGGTAGCGGGGTACCAAGAGACCCAGTACTTC.

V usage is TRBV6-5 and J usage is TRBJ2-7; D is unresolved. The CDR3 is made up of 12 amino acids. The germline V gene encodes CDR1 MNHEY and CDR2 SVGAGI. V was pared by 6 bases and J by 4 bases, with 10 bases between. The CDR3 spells CASSGWAYEQYF. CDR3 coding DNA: TGTGCCAGCAGCGGCTGGGCATACGAGCAGTACTTC.

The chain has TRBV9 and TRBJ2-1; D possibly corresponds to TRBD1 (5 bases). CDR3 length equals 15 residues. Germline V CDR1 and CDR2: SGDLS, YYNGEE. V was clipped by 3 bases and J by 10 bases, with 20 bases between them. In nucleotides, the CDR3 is TGTGCCAGCAGCGGCCAGTCTGGACAAAGCACCGAGCAGTTCTTC. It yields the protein CASSGQSGQSTEQFF.

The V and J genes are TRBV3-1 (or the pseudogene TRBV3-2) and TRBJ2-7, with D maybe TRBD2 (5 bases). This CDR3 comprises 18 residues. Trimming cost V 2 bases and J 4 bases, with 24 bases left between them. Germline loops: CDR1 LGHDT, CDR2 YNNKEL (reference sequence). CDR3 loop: CASSQSLGVAGVLYEQYF. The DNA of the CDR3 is TGTGCCAGCAGCCAAAGCCTCGGGGTGGCGGGCGTTTTGTACGAGCAGTACTTC.

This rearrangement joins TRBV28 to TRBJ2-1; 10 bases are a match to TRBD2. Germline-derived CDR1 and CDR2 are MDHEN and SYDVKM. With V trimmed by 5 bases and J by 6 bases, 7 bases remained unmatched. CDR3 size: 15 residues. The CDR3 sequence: CASSQLAGSPNEQFF. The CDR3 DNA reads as TGTGCCAGCAGTCAACTAGCGGGGTCCCCCAATGAGCAGTTCTTC. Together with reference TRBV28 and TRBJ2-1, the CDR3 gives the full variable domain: DVKVTQSSRYLVKRTGEKVFLECVQDMDHENMFWYRQDPGLGLRLIYFSYDVKMKEKGDIPEGYSVSREKKERFSLILESASTNQTSMYLCASSQLAGSPNEQFFGPGTRLTVL.

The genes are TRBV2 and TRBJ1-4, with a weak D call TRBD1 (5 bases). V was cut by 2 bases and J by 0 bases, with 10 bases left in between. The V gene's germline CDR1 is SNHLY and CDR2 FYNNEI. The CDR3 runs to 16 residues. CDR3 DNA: TGTGCCAGCAGTGAACCCAGGGATGCAACTAATGAAAAACTGTTTTTT. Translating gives CASSEPRDATNEKLFF.